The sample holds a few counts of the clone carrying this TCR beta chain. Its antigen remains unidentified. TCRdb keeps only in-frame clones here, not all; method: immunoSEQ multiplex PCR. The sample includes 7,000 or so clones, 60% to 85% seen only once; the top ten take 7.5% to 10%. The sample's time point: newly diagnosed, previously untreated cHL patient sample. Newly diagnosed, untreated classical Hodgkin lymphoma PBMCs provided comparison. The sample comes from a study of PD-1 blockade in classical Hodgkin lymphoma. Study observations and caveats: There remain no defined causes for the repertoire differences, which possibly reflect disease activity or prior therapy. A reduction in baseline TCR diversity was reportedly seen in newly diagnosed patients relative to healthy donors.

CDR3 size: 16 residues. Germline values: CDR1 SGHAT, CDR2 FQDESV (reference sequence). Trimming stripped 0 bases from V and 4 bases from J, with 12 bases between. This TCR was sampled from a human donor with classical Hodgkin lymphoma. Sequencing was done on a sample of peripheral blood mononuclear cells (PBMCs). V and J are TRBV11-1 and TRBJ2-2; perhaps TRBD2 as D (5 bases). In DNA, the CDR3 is TGTGCCAGCAGCTTAGCGTATGGACTGATCACCGGGGAGCTGTTTTTT. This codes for CASSLAYGLITGELFF.